This TCR beta chain was identified during a study of blood T cell repertoires in COVID-19. Study-level background: Acute and convalescent COVID-19 specimens originated in the United States, Italy and Spain. In each case, the material was cDNA or gDNA derived from T cells, B-cell-depleted T cells, or PBMCs.

The CDR3 extends over 16 amino acids. Germline V lookup: CDR1 SGHRS, CDR2 YFSETQ. The V end lost 0 bases, the J end lost 3 bases, and 12 bases lay between the germline ends. In the original processing: Reference gene primers were amplified, and this amplification served to estimate nucleated cell counts. Profiling relied on immunoSEQ multiplex PCR, and the TCRdb table lists in-frame clones only, not all of them. V and J calls and clone size follow that table, whereas D and trimming were derived from the DNA. The table shows around 240,000 clones, with approximately 82% occurring only once. Sequencing was carried out using peripheral blood. This TCR was sampled from a woman in her forties who had recovered from COVID-19. V and J are TRBV5-1 and TRBJ1-4; tentative D call: TRBD1 (5 bases). The CDR3 DNA sequence: TGCGCCAGCAGCTTGGGACAGTTTTTGTCTAATGAAAAACTGTTTTTT. It specifies CASSLGQFLSNEKLFF.